The clone carrying this TCR beta chain was picked up a small number of times. Its antigen is unidentified. In the PCR, 60 Vbeta and 13 Jbeta primers were used. Clones were read by immunoSEQ multiplex PCR, and TCRdb kept only the in-frame ones, dropping some. Among roughly 150,000 clones, roughly 65% were seen once, and the ten largest hold approximately 4.2%. The sample is drawn from a study of cytomegalovirus exposure and HLA in healthy donors. Turning to the study itself: Assignment to the Caucasian-associated ancestry cluster applied to around four fifths of the approximately 360 genotyped donors.

Trimming stripped 2 bases from V and 3 bases from J, with 21 bases between. The CDR3 is 17 residues long. CDR1 and CDR2 from the germline V gene are SGHNT and YYREEE (reference sequence). Overall study findings and caveats: Later analysis identified a missense DCLRE1C variant that was linked to TCR beta V- and J-gene trimming.

The V call is TRBV5-4, the J call TRBJ2-7; a weak D match, TRBD1 (5 bases). Material: PBMCs. The sequence derives from a man in his fifties or sixties in good health and CMV-seronegative. The DNA for the CDR3 is TGTGCCAGCAGCTTTGAGAAAGGGGCTTCCCGTAACTACGAGCAGTACTTC. It encodes CASSFEKGASRNYEQYF.